This TCR beta chain comes out of a study of blood T cell repertoires in COVID-19. As for the study in general: Samples came from the United States, Italy and Spain, spanning acute and convalescent COVID-19. Nucleic acid was either cDNA or gDNA, and it came from T cells, B-cell-depleted T cells, or PBMCs.

Under the authors' procedure: By means of reference gene primer amplification, nucleated cell counts were estimated. The assay was immunoSEQ multiplex PCR, and TCRdb's table has in-frame clones only and misses some. From that table come the V and J calls and clone size; the DNA was used to work out D and trimming. The data contain about 50,000 clones, about 83% of them singletons. V was pared by 7 bases and J by 2 bases, with 6 bases between. The CDR3 length is 12 residues. Germline CDR1 reads LGHDT; CDR2 reads YNNKEL (reference sequence). This clonotype was sampled from a woman older than 75 with acute or convalescent COVID-19. The J gene is TRBJ1-3, the V gene TRBV3-1 (or the pseudogene TRBV3-2); D gene unclear. What was sequenced was peripheral blood. CDR3 bases: TGTGCCAGCAAGGAGCCTGGAAACACCATATATTTT. Translation gives CASKEPGNTIYF.